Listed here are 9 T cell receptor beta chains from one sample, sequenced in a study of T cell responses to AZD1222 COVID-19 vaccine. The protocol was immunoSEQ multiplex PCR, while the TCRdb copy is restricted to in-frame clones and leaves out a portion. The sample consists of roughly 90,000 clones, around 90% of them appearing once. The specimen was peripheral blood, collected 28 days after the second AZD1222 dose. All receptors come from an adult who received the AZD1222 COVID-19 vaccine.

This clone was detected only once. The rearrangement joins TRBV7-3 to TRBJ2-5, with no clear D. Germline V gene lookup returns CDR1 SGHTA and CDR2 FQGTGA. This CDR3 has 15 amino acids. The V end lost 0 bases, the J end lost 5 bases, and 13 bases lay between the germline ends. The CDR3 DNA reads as TGTGCCAGCAGCTTAACGGGCGGCGCGGTGGAGACCCAGTACTTC. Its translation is CASSLTGGAVETQYF.

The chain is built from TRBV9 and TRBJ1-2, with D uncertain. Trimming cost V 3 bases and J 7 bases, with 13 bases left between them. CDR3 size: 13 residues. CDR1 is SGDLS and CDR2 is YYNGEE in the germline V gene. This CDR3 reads CASSGLLLAGYTF. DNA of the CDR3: TGTGCCAGCAGCGGGCTTTTACTGGCTGGCTACACCTTC.

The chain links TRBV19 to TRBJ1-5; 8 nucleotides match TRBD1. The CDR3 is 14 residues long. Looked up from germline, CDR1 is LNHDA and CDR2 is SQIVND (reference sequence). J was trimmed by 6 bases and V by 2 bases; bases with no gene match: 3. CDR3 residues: CASSISGGPQPQHF. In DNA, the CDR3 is TGTGCCAGTAGTATATCAGGGGGCCCTCAGCCCCAGCATTTT. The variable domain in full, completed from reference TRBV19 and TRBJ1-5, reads DGGITQSPKYLFRKEGQNVTLSCEQNLNHDAMYWYRQDPGQGLRLIYYSQIVNDFQKGDIAEGYSVSREKKESFPLTVTSAQKNPTAFYLCASSISGGPQPQHFGDGTRLSIL.

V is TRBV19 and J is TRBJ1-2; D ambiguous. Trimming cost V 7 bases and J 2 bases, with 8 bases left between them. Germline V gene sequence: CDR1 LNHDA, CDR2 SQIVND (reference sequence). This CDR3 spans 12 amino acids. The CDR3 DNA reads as TGTGCCAGTACCGAGGGAAACTATGGCTACACCTTC. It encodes CASTEGNYGYTF.

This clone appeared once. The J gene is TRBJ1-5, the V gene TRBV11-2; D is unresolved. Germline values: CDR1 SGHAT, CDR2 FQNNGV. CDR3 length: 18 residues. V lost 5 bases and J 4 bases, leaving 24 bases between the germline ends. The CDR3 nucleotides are TGTGCCAGCAGCCGAGCGCAGACTTACCCCTTGGGAAATCAGCCCCAGCATTTT. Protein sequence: CASSRAQTYPLGNQPQHF.

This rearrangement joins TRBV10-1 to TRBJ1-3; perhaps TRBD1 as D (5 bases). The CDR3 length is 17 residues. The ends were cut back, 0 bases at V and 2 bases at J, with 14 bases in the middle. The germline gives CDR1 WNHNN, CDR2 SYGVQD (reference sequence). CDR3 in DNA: TGCGCCAGCAGTGAGTCCAGAGGGGTTGGTGCTGGAAACACCATATATTTT. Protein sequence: CASSESRGVGAGNTIYF.

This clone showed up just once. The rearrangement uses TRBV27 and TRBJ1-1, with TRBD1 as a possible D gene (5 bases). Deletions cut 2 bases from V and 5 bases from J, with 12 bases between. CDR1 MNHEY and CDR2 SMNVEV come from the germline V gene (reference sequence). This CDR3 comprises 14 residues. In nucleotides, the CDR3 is TGTGCCAGCAGTTTACACGGGGGACGGACTGAAGCTTTCTTT. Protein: CASSLHGGRTEAFF.

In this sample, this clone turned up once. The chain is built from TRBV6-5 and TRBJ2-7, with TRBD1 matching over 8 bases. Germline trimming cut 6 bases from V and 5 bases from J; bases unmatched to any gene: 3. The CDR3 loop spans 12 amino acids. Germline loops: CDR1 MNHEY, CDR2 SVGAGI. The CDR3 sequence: CASSPGGNEQYF. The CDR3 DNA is TGTGCCAGCAGCCCAGGGGGCAACGAGCAGTACTTC.

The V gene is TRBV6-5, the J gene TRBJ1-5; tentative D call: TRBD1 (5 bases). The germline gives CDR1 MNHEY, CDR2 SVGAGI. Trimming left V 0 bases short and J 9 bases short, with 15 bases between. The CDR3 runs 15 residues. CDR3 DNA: TGTGCCAGCAGTTACTCACCGGGGCCACAGTGGCCCCAGCATTTT. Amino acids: CASSYSPGPQWPQHF.